This T cell receptor beta chain was recorded in a study of CD8+ T cells in alopecia areata. CD25+CD127- cells were sorted from CD4+ cells in four to six patients. Following extraction, RNA underwent reverse transcription to cDNA, which served as the sequencing template. The protocol was immunoSEQ multiplex PCR, while the TCRdb copy is restricted to in-frame clones and leaves out a portion. The sample yields around 19,000 clones, 60% to 65% seen once. In germline, CDR1 is KGHSH, CDR2 LQKENI. Trimming took 6 bases from V and 0 from J, leaving 11 bases between them. The CDR3 sequence is 15 residues long.

The sequenced sample consisted of CD4+ Tregs sorted from blood. This clonotype was obtained from a human donor with alopecia areata. V is TRBV18 and J is TRBJ2-2; D ambiguous. The CDR3, as DNA: TGTGCCAGCTCGACTTGGGGTTCGAACACCGGGGAGCTGTTTTTT. This encodes CASSTWGSNTGELFF.